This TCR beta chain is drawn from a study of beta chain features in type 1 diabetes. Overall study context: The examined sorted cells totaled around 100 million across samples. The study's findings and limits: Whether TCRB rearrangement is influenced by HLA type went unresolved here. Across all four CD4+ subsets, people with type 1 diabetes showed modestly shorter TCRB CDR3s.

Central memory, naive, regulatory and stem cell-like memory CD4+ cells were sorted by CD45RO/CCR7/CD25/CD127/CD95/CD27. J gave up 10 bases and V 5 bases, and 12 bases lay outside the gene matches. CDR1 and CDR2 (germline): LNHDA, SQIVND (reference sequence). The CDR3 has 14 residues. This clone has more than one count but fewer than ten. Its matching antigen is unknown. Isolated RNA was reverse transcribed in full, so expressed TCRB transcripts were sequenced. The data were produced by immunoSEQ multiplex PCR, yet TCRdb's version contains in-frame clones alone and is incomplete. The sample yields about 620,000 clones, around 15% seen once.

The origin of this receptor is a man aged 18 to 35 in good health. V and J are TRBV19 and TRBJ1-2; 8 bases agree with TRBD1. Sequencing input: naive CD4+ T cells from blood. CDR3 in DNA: TGTGCCAGTAGTCTCGGGGACAGGCGCCTTGTCTACACCTTC. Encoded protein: CASSLGDRRLVYTF.